These 6 T cell receptor beta chains share one sample of origin, sequenced in a study of blood T cell repertoires in COVID-19. TCRdb keeps only in-frame clones here, not all; method: immunoSEQ multiplex PCR. This sample has approximately 440,000 clones; roughly 88% occur once, and the top ten carry around 0.6%. The sample consisted of PBMCs or T cells enriched from blood (not recorded which). All receptors derive from a man between 18 and 35 years old who had recovered from COVID-19.

The chain couples TRBV10-3 to TRBJ2-6, with 8 bases aligning to TRBD1. The length of the CDR3 is 17 residues. Germline V gene data show CDR1 as ENHRY and CDR2 as SYGVKD. V lost 4 bases and J lost 0; bases outside the gene matches: 5. The CDR3 loop reads CAISGATGGSGANVLTF. CDR3 nucleotide sequence: TGTGCCATCAGTGGTGCTACAGGGGGCTCTGGGGCCAACGTCCTGACTTTC.

The V gene is TRBV5-1, the J gene TRBJ1-1; 8 bases match TRBD1. V was clipped by 3 bases and J by 5 bases; unmatched bases: 6. Per germline, CDR1 SGHRS and CDR2 YFSETQ. This CDR3 is built from 14 residues. The CDR3, as DNA: TGCGCCAGCAGCTCAGCTCAGGGGGCGACTGAAGCTTTCTTT. Translating it yields CASSSAQGATEAFF.

This clone showed up just once. CDR3 in amino acids: CASSISRGPYNEQFF. The CDR3 bases are TGTGCCAGTAGTATATCCAGGGGTCCCTACAATGAGCAGTTCTTC. This chain uses TRBV19 with TRBJ2-1, with D maybe TRBD1 (6 bases). This CDR3 is built from 15 residues. Trimming took off 2 bases at V and 2 bases at J, with 10 bases between the two ends. CDR1 and CDR2 from the germline V gene are LNHDA and SQIVND (reference sequence).

This clone was recorded only once. The chain is built from TRBV29-1 and TRBJ1-2; 9 positions agree with TRBD1. The CDR3 is 12 amino acids. The ends lost 6 bases at V and 8 bases at J; junction bases unmatched: 7. Germline CDR1 is SQVTM and CDR2 is ANQGSEA. The CDR3 loop is CSVQDRGSGYTF. The CDR3 DNA sequence: TGCAGCGTGCAGGACAGGGGATCGGGCTACACCTTC.

This rearrangement joins TRBV5-5 to TRBJ2-1, with TRBD2 matching over 9 bases. Trimming removed 4 bases from V and 6 bases from J; junction bases left unmatched: 17. Per germline, CDR1 SGHKS and CDR2 YYEKEE (reference sequence). This CDR3 is built from 18 residues. The CDR3 DNA is TGTGCCAGCAGCGCATGGACGAGATGGCTAGCGGGATTCAATGAGCAGTTCTTC. Protein product: CASSAWTRWLAGFNEQFF.

The chain has TRBV5-1 and TRBJ2-5; 7 positions match TRBD1. CDR3 length: 12 residues. The junction had 2 bases not matched to a gene; V was cut back by 4 bases and J by 5 bases. Germline-derived CDR1 and CDR2 are SGHRS and YFSETQ. The CDR3 nucleotides are TGCGCCAGCAGCACGGACAGGGAGACCCAGTACTTC. This codes for CASSTDRETQYF.